This T cell receptor beta chain is drawn from a study of T cell responses to AZD1222 COVID-19 vaccine. General study findings and limits: Samples come after the peak T cell response, not at day 14. Baseline seropositivity occurred in only a handful of AZD1222 recipients. The sample set comprised mostly white British donors with more females, and clonal diversity was possibly underestimated.

The assay was immunoSEQ multiplex PCR, and TCRdb's table has in-frame clones only and misses some. This table has 130,000 to 150,000 clones, under 95% appearing once. Details on this clone: Its antigen is unknown.

Per the germline V gene, CDR1 is SGHVS and CDR2 is FQNEAQ. Trimming stripped 0 bases from V and 8 bases from J, with 8 bases between. This CDR3 is built from 13 residues. The receptor was derived from an adult in good health. The starting material was peripheral blood, obtained on day 0 of AZD1222 vaccination. The rearrangement links TRBV7-8 to TRBJ2-1; D is possibly TRBD1 (6 bases). The CDR3: CASSLAQGYEQFF. DNA for the CDR3: TGTGCCAGCAGCTTAGCTCAGGGGTATGAGCAGTTCTTC.